This T cell receptor (beta chain) was found in a study of T cell clonality in common variable immunodeficiency. General study findings and limits: Authors noted CVID clonality's cause needs subpopulation repertoire sequencing. Patient heterogeneity in the CVID cohort limited correlations between repertoire features and clinical complications.

Assay used: immunoSEQ multiplex PCR; TCRdb lists only in-frame clones, some missing. The sample holds fewer than 40,000 clones, and no clone turns up only once. This clone has just a few counts. Its antigen is not known. The DNA ends 3 residues before the CDR3 does, and the rest of the CDR3 is filled in from the germline J gene. Germline V gives CDR1 KGHSH, CDR2 LQKENI. There are 16 residues in the CDR3. Sequencing was done on a sample of peripheral blood mononuclear cells. The origin of this receptor is a person between 18 and 75 years old in good health. The J gene is TRBJ2-4, the V gene TRBV18; 7 nucleotides agree with TRBD1. CDR3 loop: CASSPALTGHNYGQYF. The sequenced CDR3 bases are TGTGCCAGCTCACCCGCCCTGACAGGGCACAACTATGGT.